Reported below is one T cell receptor (beta chain). Then a second PCR, running about 6 to 11 cycles, was carried out with a sample-barcoded 5' primer and a J-beta primer mix. One entry per CDR3 protein, called by TCRdb with MiXCR from the 5' RACE reads. The repertoire has 550,000 to 600,000 distinct CDR3 sequences, 45% to 55% of them found once; the top ten carry about 22%. This CDR3 comprises 11 residues. Germline values: CDR1 LGHDT, CDR2 YNNKEL (reference sequence). The data originate from a study of blood T cells in healthy people across ages. Whole-study context: Per every two T cells, about one barcoded beta molecule was captured by template switching.

This chain uses TRBV3-1 with TRBJ2-4; tentative D call: TRBD2 (5 bases). The DNA matches TRBJ2-7 better at its end, which makes the J call doubtful. Sample: blood. The sequence was collected from a man older than 75 in good health. The chain's CDR3 is CASSWTYEQYF. DNA of the CDR3: TGTGCCAGCAGCTGGACTTACGAGCAGTACTTC.